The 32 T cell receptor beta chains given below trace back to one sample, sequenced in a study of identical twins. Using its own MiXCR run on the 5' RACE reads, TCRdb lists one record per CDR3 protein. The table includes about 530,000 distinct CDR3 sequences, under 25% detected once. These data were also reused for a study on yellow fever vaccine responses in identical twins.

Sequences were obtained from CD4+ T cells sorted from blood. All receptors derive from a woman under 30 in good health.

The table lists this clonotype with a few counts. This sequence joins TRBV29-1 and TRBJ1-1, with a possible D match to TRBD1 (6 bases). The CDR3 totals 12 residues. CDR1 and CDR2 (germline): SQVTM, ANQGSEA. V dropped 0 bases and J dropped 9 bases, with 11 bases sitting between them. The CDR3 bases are TGCAGCGTTGAAGATGGAGACAGGAAAGCTTTCTTT. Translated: CSVEDGDRKAFF.

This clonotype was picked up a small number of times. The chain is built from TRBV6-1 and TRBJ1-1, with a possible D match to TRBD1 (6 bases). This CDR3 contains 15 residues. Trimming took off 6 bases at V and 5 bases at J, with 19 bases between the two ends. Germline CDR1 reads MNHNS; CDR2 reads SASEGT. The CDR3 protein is CASRPVGGAGTEAFF. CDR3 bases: TGTGCCAGCAGACCGGTCGGGGGGGCTGGAACTGAAGCTTTCTTT.

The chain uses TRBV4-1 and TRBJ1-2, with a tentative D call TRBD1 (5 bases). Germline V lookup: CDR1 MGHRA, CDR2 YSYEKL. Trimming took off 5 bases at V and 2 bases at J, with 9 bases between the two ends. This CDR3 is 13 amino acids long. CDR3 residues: CASSNNRNYGYTF. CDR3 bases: TGCGCCAGCAGCAATAACAGGAACTATGGCTACACCTTC.

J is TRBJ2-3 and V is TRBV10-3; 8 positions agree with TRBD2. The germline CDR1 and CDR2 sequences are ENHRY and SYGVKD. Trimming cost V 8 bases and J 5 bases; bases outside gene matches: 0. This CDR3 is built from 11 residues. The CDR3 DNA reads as TGTGCCATCCGGGAGGGAGATACGCAGTATTTT. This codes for CAIREGDTQYF.

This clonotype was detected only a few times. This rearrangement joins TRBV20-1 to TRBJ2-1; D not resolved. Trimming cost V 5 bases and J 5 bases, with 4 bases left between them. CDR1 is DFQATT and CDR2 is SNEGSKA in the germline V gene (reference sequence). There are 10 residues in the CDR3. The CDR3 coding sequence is TGCAGTGCTCTTAACAATGAGCAGTTCTTC. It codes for CSALNNEQFF.

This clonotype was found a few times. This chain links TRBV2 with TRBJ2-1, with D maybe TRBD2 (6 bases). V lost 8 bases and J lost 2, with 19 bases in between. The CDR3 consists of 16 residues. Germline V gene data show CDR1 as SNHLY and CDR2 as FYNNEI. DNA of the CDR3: TGTGCCAGCCTAGCGATAGCCGGAGGTACCTACAATGAGCAGTTCTTC. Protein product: CASLAIAGGTYNEQFF.

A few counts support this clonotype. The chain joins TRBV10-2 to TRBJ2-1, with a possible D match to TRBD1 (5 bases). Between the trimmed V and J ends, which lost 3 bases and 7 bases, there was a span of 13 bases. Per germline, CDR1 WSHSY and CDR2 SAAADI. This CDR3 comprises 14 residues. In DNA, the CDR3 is TGCGCCAGCAGTGACAGGGCCCTTACAAATGAGCAGTTCTTC. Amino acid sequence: CASSDRALTNEQFF.

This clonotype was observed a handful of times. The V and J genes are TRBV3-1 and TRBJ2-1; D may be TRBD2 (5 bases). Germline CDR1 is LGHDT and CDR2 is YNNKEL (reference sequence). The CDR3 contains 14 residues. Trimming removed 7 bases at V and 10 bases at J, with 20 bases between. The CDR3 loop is CASKLTGRASEQFF. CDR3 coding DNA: TGTGCCAGCAAGCTTACGGGAAGGGCTTCGGAGCAGTTCTTC.

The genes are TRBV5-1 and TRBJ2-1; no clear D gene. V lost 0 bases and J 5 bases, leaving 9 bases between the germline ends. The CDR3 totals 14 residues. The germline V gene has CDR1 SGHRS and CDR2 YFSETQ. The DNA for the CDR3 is TGCGCCAGCAGCTTGGAGGGCGGAGACAATGAGCAGTTCTTC. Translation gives CASSLEGGDNEQFF.

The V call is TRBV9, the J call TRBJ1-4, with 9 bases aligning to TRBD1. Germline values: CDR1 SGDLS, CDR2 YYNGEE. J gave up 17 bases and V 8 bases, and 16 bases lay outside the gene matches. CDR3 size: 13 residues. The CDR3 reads CASEEGQGLFCFF. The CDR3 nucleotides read TGTGCCAGTGAAGAGGGACAGGGTTTATTCTGTTTTTTT.

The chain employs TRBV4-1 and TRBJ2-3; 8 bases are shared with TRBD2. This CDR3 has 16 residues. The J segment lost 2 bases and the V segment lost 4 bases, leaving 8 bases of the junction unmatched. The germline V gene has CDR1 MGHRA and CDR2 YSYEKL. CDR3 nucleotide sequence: TGCGCCAGCAGCCCGTTTAGCGGGGTGATCACAGATACGCAGTATTTT. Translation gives CASSPFSGVITDTQYF.

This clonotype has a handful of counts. The chain's CDR3 is CSARDLGGREFF. The CDR3, as DNA: TGCAGTGCTAGAGATCTGGGGGGAAGGGAGTTCTTC. This chain connects TRBV20-1 to TRBJ2-1; D perhaps matches TRBD2 (6 bases). Trimming removed 0 bases at V and 14 bases at J, with 14 bases between. The CDR3 contains 12 residues. The germline V gene has CDR1 DFQATT and CDR2 SNEGSKA (reference sequence).

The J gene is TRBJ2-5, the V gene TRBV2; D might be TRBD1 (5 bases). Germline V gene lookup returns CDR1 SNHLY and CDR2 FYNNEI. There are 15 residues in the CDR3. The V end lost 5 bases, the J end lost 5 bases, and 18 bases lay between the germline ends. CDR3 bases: TGTGCCAGCAGTTTTCCAGGGTTTACTTTGGAGACCCAGTACTTC. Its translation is CASSFPGFTLETQYF.

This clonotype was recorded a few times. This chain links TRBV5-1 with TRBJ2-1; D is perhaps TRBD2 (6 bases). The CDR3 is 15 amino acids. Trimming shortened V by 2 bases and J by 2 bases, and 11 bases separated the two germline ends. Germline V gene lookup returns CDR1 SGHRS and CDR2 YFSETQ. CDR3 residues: CASSFDSGPYNEQFF. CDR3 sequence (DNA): TGCGCCAGCAGCTTTGATAGCGGTCCCTACAATGAGCAGTTCTTC.

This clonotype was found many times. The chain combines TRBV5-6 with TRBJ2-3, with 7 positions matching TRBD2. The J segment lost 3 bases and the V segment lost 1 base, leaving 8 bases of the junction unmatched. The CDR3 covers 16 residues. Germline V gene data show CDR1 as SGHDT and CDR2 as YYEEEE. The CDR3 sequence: CASSLSGRAETDTQYF. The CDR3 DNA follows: TGTGCCAGCAGCTTGAGTGGGAGGGCCGAAACAGATACGCAGTATTTT.

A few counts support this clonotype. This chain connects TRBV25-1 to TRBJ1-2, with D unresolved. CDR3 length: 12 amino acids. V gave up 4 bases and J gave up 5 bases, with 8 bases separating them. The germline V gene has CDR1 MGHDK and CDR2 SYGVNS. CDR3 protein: CASSGPQYGYTF. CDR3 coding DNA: TGTGCCAGCAGTGGTCCCCAATATGGCTACACCTTC.

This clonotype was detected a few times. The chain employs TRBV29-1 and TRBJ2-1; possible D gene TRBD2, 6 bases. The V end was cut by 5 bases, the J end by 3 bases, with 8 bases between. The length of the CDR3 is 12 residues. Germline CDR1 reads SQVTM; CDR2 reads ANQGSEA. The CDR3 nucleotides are TGCAGCGTTTGGAGGGACTACAATGAGCAGTTCTTC. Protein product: CSVWRDYNEQFF.

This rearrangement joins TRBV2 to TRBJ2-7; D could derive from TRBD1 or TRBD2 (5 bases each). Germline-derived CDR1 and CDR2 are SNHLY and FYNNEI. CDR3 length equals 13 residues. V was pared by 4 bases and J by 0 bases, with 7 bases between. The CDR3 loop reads CASSGDPSYEQYV. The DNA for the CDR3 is TGTGCCAGCAGTGGGGACCCCTCCTACGAGCAGTACGTC.

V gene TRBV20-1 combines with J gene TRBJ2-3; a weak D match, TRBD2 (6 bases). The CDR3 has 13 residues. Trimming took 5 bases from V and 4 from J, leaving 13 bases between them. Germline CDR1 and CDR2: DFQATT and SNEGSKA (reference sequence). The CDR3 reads CSAVDTGADTQYF. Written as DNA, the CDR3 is TGCAGTGCTGTTGATACGGGAGCAGATACGCAGTATTTT.

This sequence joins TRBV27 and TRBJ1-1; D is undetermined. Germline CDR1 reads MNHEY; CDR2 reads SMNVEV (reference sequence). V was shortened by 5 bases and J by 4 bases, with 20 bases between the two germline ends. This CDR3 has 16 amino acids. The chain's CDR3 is CASSTTGWGWVTEAFF. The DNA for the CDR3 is TGTGCCAGCAGTACCACCGGATGGGGTTGGGTCACTGAAGCTTTCTTT.

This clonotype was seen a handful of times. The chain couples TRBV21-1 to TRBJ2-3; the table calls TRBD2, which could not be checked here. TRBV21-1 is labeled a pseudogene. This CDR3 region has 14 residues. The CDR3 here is CASSKEISGSAQYF. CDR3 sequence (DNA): TGTGCCAGCAGCAAAGAGATTAGCGGGAGTGCGCAGTATTTT.

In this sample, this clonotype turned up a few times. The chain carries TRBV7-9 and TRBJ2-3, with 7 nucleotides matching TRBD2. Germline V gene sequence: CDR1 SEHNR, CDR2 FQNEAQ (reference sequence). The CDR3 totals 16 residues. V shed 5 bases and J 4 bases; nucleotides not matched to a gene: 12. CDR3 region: CASSAIAGRRSDTQYF. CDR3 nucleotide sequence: TGTGCCAGCAGCGCCATAGCGGGCCGAAGGTCAGATACGCAGTATTTT.

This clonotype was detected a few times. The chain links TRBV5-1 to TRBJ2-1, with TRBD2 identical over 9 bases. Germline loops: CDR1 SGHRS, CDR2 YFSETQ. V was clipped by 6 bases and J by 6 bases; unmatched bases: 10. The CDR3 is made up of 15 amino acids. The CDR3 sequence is CASKEGLASVNEQFF. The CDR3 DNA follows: TGCGCCAGCAAAGAGGGACTAGCATCGGTCAATGAGCAGTTCTTC.

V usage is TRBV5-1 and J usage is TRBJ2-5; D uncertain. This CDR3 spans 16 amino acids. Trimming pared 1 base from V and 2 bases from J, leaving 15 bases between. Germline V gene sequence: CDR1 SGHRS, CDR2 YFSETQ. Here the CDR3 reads CASSLSSGSGQETQYF. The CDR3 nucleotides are TGCGCCAGCAGCTTGTCATCAGGTTCAGGTCAAGAGACCCAGTACTTC.

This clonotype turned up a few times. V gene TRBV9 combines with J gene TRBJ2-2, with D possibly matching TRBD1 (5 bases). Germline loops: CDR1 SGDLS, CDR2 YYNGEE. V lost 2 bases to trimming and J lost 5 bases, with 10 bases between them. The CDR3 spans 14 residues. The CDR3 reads CASSVRAGTGELFF. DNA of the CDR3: TGTGCCAGCAGCGTCCGGGCAGGGACCGGGGAGCTGTTTTTT.

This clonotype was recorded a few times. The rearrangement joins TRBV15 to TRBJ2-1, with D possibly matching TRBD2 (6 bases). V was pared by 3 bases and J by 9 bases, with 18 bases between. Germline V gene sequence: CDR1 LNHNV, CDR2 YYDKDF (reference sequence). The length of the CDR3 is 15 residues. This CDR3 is CATSRMLVGGGEQFF. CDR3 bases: TGTGCCACCAGCAGGATGCTAGTGGGGGGAGGTGAGCAGTTCTTC.

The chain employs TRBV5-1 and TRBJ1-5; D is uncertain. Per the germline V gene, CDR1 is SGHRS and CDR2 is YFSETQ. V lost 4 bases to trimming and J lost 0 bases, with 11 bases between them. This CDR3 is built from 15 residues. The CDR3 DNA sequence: TGCGCCAGCAGCCAATTTGGAGATAGCAATCAGCCCCAGCATTTT. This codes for CASSQFGDSNQPQHF. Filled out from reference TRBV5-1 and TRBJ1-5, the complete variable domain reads KAGVTQTPRYLIKTRGQQVTLSCSPISGHRSVSWYQQTPGQGLQFLFEYFSETQRNKGNFPGRFSGRQFSNSRSEMNVSTLELGDSALYLCASSQFGDSNQPQHFGDGTRLSIL.

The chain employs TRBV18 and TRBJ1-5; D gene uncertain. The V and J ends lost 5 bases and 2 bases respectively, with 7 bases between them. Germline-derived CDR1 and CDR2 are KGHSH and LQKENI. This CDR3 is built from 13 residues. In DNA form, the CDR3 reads TGTGCCAGCTCAGTAAGGGGCAATCAGCCCCAGCATTTT. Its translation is CASSVRGNQPQHF.

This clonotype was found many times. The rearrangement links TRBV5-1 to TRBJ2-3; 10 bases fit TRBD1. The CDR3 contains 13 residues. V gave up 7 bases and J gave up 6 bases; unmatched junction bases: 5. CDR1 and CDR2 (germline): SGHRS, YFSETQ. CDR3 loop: CASAGQGIDTQYF. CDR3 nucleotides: TGCGCCAGCGCGGGACAGGGGATCGATACGCAGTATTTT.

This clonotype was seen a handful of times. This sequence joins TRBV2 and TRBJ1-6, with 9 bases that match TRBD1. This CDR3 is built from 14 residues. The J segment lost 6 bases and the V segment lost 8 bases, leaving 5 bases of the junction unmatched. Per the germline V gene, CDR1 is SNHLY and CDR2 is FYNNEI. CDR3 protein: CASGTGQFNSPLHF. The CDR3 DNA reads TGTGCCAGCGGGACAGGGCAATTTAATTCACCCCTCCACTTT.

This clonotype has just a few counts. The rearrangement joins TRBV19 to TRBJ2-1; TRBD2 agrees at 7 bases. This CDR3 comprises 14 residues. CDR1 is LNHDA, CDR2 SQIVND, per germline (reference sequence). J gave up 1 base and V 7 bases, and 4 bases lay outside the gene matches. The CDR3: CASISGGSYNEQFF. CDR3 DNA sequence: TGTGCCAGTATATCGGGAGGTTCCTACAATGAGCAGTTCTTC.

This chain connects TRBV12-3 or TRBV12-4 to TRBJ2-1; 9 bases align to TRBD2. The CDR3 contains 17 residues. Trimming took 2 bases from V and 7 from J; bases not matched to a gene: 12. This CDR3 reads CASSLKRLAEMRNEQFF. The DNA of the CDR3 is TGTGCCAGCAGTTTAAAGCGACTAGCGGAAATGCGGAATGAGCAGTTCTTC.